A single sample is the source of the 6 T cell receptor beta chains below, sequenced in a study of T cells in Graves' hyperthyroidism and ophthalmopathy (dated by TCRdb to about 2019). The receptor library was made with multiplex PCR. The sequencing machine was an Illumina HiSeq 2000. TCR beta CDR3 regions were amplified from RNA transcripts. For the first round of RT-PCR on the TCR CDR3, the HTBI primer set was used together with the Qiagen OneStep RT-PCR kit. TCRdb reanalyzed the raw reads on its own, using fastp at Q25 for trimming and MiXCR for clone calling, and kept in-frame beta chains. Rows are unified per CDR3 protein, each entry keeping the most common DNA and genes. The sample profile shows hundreds of thousands of distinct CDR3 sequences; approximately 15% of them were found once. Roughly 5.5% of the sample is held by the ten biggest clonotypes. Sequences were obtained from blood. The receptors here all came from a woman in her twenties or thirties with Graves' hyperthyroidism that later progressed to Graves' ophthalmopathy.

V is TRBV6-1 and J is TRBJ1-2, with D possibly being TRBD1 (5 bases). The CDR3 sequence is 14 residues long. V lost 6 bases, J lost 8 bases, and 19 bases lay in between. From germline, CDR1 is MNHNS and CDR2 SASEGT. The CDR3 spells CASRSPGASRGYTF. CDR3 sequence (DNA): TGTGCCAGCAGATCACCCGGGGCCTCTAGAGGCTACACCTTC.

Many counts were recorded for this clonotype. The rearrangement uses TRBV11-2 and TRBJ1-2, with TRBD1 as a possible D gene (6 bases). Germline CDR1 reads SGHAT; CDR2 reads FQNNGV. The CDR3 covers 13 residues. Trimming removed 5 bases from V and 8 bases from J, with 15 bases in between. CDR3 amino acids: CASSILTGSGYTF. In DNA form, the CDR3 reads TGTGCCAGCAGCATATTGACAGGCTCCGGCTACACCTTC.

This clonotype showed up just a few times. The chain employs TRBV3-1 and TRBJ2-2; 7 bases fit TRBD2. The length of the CDR3 is 17 residues. The V and J ends lost 0 bases and 4 bases, in that order; junction bases with no gene match: 8. Per the germline V gene, CDR1 is LGHDT and CDR2 is YNNKEL (reference sequence). The CDR3 nucleotides read TGTGCCAGCAGCCAAGACCTTTGGAGCGGGACCACCGGGGAGCTGTTTTTT. Translated: CASSQDLWSGTTGELFF.

This clonotype was seen at least ten times. The V call is TRBV20-1, the J call TRBJ2-1, with TRBD2 matching over 9 bases. Germline V gene data show CDR1 as DFQATT and CDR2 as SNEGSKA (reference sequence). J gave up 5 bases and V 1 base, and 6 bases lay outside the gene matches. The CDR3 has 15 amino acids. The CDR3 DNA reads as TGCAGTGCTAGAGTGCCTAGCGGGACCAACAATGAGCAGTTCTTC. This codes for CSARVPSGTNNEQFF.

This clonotype was recorded at least ten times. The chain links TRBV18 to TRBJ2-7; 8 nucleotides align to TRBD1. CDR3 length: 13 amino acids. CDR1 KGHSH and CDR2 LQKENI come from the germline V gene. V shed 6 bases and J 5 bases; nucleotides not matched to a gene: 6. CDR3 in amino acids: CASSFGQGNEQYF. The CDR3 DNA sequence: TGTGCCAGCTCCTTCGGACAGGGAAACGAGCAGTACTTC. The full variable domain, in which reference TRBV18 and TRBJ2-7 provide the parts outside the CDR3, is NAGVMQNPRHLVRRRGQEARLRCSPMKGHSHVYWYRQLPEEGLKFMVYLQKENIIDESGMPKERFSAEFPKEGPSILRIQQVVRGDSAAYFCASSFGQGNEQYFGPGTRLTVT.

The gene calls are TRBV3-1 and TRBJ2-5, with 14 bases that match TRBD2. The germline CDR1 and CDR2 sequences are LGHDT and YNNKEL (reference sequence). The CDR3 covers 17 residues. Trimming at V came to 3 bases and at J to 5 bases, leaving 8 bases not matched to a gene. Here the CDR3 DNA reads TGTGCCAGCAGCCAGGCCGGACTAGCGGGAGGAGGGGAGACCCAGTACTTC. Its translation: CASSQAGLAGGGETQYF.